This T cell receptor beta chain was captured by sequencing in a study of T cells expressing NK-cell markers. Study-wide results and limits: Questions lingered over whether expanded NKG2C+ T cell clones were HCMV-specific.

TCRdb reprocessed the 5' RACE reads; each CDR3 protein has one entry and no DNA is given. Its table records about 190,000 distinct CDR3 sequences. The CDR3 runs 12 residues. Notes on this clonotype: The antigen is unknown.

This receptor was taken from a man between 18 and 69 years old in good health. V gene TRBV12-3 or TRBV12-4 combines with J gene TRBJ2-1; TCRdb indicates TRBD1, and absent DNA this call remains unverified. The sample taken for sequencing was blood T cells: a sorted CD56 or NKG2C T cell subset, CD4+ or CD8+ T cells, or bulk PBMC T cells (not recorded which). The CDR3 reads CASRDPGNEQFF.